This entry describes one T cell receptor (beta chain). Germline V gene lookup returns CDR1 KGHSH and CDR2 LQKENI. V lost 3 bases to trimming and J lost 2 bases, with 10 bases between them. This CDR3 is built from 14 residues. The sample comes from a study of blood T cell repertoires in COVID-19. Study-wide context: There were acute and convalescent COVID-19 samples, and they came from the United States, Italy and Spain.

Repertoires were generated with immunoSEQ multiplex PCR, while TCRdb's copy carries only in-frame clones and drops some. The top ten hold 6.2% of the sample, which has more than 95,000 clones, about 90% seen once. Sequenced sample: peripheral blood. This TCR came from a human donor in a cohort sampled during active COVID-19. This chain connects TRBV18 to TRBJ1-2; perhaps TRBD1 as D (5 bases). DNA of the CDR3: TGTGCCAGCTCACCTACCAGGGAAAACTATGGCTACACCTTC. This encodes CASSPTRENYGYTF.